This TCR beta chain was sequenced for a study of cytomegalovirus exposure and HLA in healthy donors (dated by TCRdb to about 2017). With respect to the entire study: In an earlier analysis of roughly 500 of the donors, about 270 Gb of sequence data and 117 million unique TCR beta sequences from about 180 million T cells were reported. The aim of the study was to test whether cataloging public T cell receptors could identify signatures of past pathogen exposure. An earlier analysis of around 580 of the donors used high-throughput TCR beta sequencing to judge whether each TCR beta V gene segment behaved as functional or pseudogenic. Typing coverage differed by locus: A, B, C, DRB1 and DQB1 were typed in roughly 629-630 donors, DQA1 in roughly 500, DPA1 in some 610, and DPB1 in around 490. Every discovery cohort repertoire had been produced on one sequencing platform. Because of strong linkage in the cohort, five DR-DQ haplotypes were treated as single units for association and clustering. Among roughly 400 genotyped donors of the cohort, an average of approximately 220,000 unique TCR beta nucleotide sequences was sequenced per donor, of which approximately 18% were non-productive. A later analysis re-examined previously published TCR beta repertoires from just over 650 donors and added high-resolution HLA genotyping to investigate patterns of TCR occurrence. Among the roughly 410 genotyped donors, around 81% belonged to the genetic ancestry cluster associated with self-reported Caucasian donors. Class I and class II HLA loci were covered by the typing at four-digit resolution. A later genetic analysis used genome-wide SNP genotypes for about 65% of the 666 donors, treating that subset as a discovery cohort. An early release that covered 640 HLA-typed donors contained approximately 300 gigabases of sequencing data and around 80 million unique TCR sequences. To predict cytomegalovirus infection status, the study brought together high-throughput TCR immunosequencing, statistical association of individual TCRs with disease status, and machine learning. Rather than using new phenotypic data, the later analysis identified candidate immune exposures from TCR beta sequences and from how often those sequences occurred across donors. The study used immunosequencing to profile the T cell repertoires of 600 to 850 subjects and linked those repertoires to cytomegalovirus serostatus. Alongside the repertoire data, information on donor age, sex, ethnicity and CMV serostatus was compiled. Along with the approximately 600-subject first cohort, a separate validation cohort of over a hundred different subjects was used. The full study reports these points: Assigning TCR associations to individual alleles was difficult when HLA alleles, especially DR and DQ, strongly co-occurred. According to a later analysis, most CMV-associated TCR beta chains appeared to be HLA-restricted, and the HLA associations seemed to be driven largely by CMV exposure. A further reported finding was that TCR beta sequences accurately predicted the HLA-A and HLA-B alleles for most subjects in the first cohort. In a later genetic analysis, a missense DCLRE1C variant was associated with V-gene and J-gene trimming of TCR beta chains, and the association was replicated in an independent cohort. A later analysis associated 15,000 to 20,000 TCR beta sequences with specific HLA alleles at a false discovery rate of 0.05. An earlier analysis of approximately 530 of the donors showed that most TCR beta V segments appeared in productive rearrangements either about 90% or about 30% of the time, which broadly matched IMGT annotations. In a later analysis, TCR association rates were found to vary across HLA loci, with the most associated TCRs seen for DRB1 alleles and the fewest for HLA-C alleles. The authors suggested that the approach could potentially be extended to other disease states and immunological phenotypes. The classifier was reported to diagnose cytomegalovirus status with high specificity and sensitivity in both the original cohort and the validation cohort. Across donors, most TCR sequences were observed very rarely, whereas some public TCRs were present in many individuals. Correlated functional status among segregating V segments might be attributable to linkage disequilibrium, but an unknown experimental factor could not be ruled out. The sequencing pipeline was judged likely to have produced a cluster of highly shared sequence variants as a technical artifact. A later analysis reported that several top co-occurrence clusters appeared linked to parvovirus B19, influenza, CMV and Epstein-Barr virus. Only TCR beta chains were sequenced in this cohort, and the absence of alpha or paired-chain data limited detectable features. For the cohort, immune exposure information was limited to CMV serostatus. The study gave a list of 150 to 200 TCR beta chains associated with cytomegalovirus. A few of the identified cytomegalovirus-associated TCR beta chains were confirmed in vitro to be specific for cytomegalovirus antigens. Because some donors lacked HLA typing at each locus, the association tests relied only on the typed subset. A later analysis found that HLA-associated TCR beta chains were more clonally expanded and had lower generation probabilities than equally common non-associated chains. Because the 87-base-pair reads could not distinguish some IMGT-functional V segments, including TRBV6-2 and TRBV6-3, those segments were excluded. Compared with the approximately 700-donor mean, donors in an Asian-associated ancestry cluster had fewer N-insertions in productive TCRs, according to a later genetic analysis. Some 15 rarely observed V segments, including chromosome 9 orphons, were excluded from the earlier analysis of about 610 of the donors because counts were too low. Sequencing depth was assumed to be roughly uniform across donors in the presence/absence analyses, though that assumption may not hold.

CDR1 and CDR2 (KGHSH, LQKENI) derive from the germline V gene. At the junction V is shortened by 6 bases and J by 0 bases, with 3 bases in between. There are 11 amino acids in the CDR3, from cysteine to phenylalanine inclusive. Only CDR3 DNA remains: 33 bases, in frame from the first base. Libraries were made using the immunoSEQ multiplex PCR assay. A mixture of 60 forward primers for TCR Vbeta segments and 13 reverse primers for TCR Jbeta segments was used in the multiplex PCR. The CDR3 region of rearranged TCR beta genes was amplified from genomic DNA by a multiplex PCR assay. The amplified TCR beta libraries were sequenced on the Illumina HiSeq System as 87-base-pair reads. The published analysis was carried out like this. A later analysis counted about 80 million unique TCR beta chains across the 600 to 850 repertoires, and some 11 million of these chains were shared by at least two donors. A nearest-neighbor algorithm error-corrected the raw reads and collapsed the reads into unique sequences, merging closely related sequences to remove PCR and sequencing errors. CDR3 sequences were aligned to IMGT reference sequences to assign V, D and J gene segments. For a sequence to be retained, a match of at least six nucleotides to both a V gene segment and a J gene segment was required. Rearrangements were called productive when the CDR3 lacked stop codons and stayed in frame with V and J; all others were non-productive. CDR3 was defined according to IMGT convention as the region running from the second conserved V-encoded cysteine to the conserved J-encoded phenylalanine. The earlier analysis of fewer than 700 of the donors excluded sequences that lacked an unambiguous match to a single V gene segment. An earlier analysis of approximately 590 of the donors classified V segments as functional when productive rearrangements were above 56.7% and as segregating when the standard deviation between donors was above 5%. A statistical classification framework was developed to diagnose cytomegalovirus status using the catalog of TCR beta chain sequences. A later analysis assigned V and J genes by comparing TCR nucleotide sequences with IMGT/GENE-DB human TR gene sequences. A later analysis assigned CDR3 sequences and most-parsimonious VDJ recombination scenarios with the TCRdist pipeline. In a later analysis, every TCR beta chain was defined by the combination of its CDR3 amino acid sequence and its V-gene family, and reads without a unique V-gene family were dropped. In a later analysis, some 600 highly shared, low-generation-probability nucleotide sequences were removed to address suspected cross-contamination and a sequencing artifact. A later analysis calculated a clonal expansion index for each public chain from normalized within-repertoire ranks of inferred template counts. A later analysis computed generation probabilities with a VDJ recombination model fitted to out-of-frame rearrangements, and checked the results against IGoR. In a later analysis, hypergeometric tests were used to score TCR-TCR, TCR-HLA and TCR-CMV co-occurrence, with a repertoire-size bias correction applied to TCR pairs. In a later analysis, false discovery rates were estimated by permuting HLA or CMV assignments 20 times. In a later analysis, co-occurring TCRs were grouped using DBSCAN, with TCRdist sequence similarity added in when clustering inside HLA-allele-positive subsets. Co-occurrence clustering excluded repertoires with fewer than 30,000 or more than 120,000 public chains, plus five with anomalous nucleotide sharing. TCRdb took over this immuneACCESS table, retaining in-frame rearrangements with V and J assigned. Such tables are incomplete; in checked studies, under half of the missing clones stem from an unresolved V gene, and the remainder is unexplained. V and J calls and clone size follow that table, whereas D and trimming were derived from the DNA. The sample yields around 130,000 clones; about 82% were counted once. The ten largest clonotypes hold roughly 1.1% of the sample.

In total, 630 or so healthy bone marrow donors made up the cohort. All cohort members were sampled while nominally healthy, although unrecorded immune exposures were likely present. The donor was CMV seronegative and was included in the group of approximately 350 seronegative cohort members. A peripheral blood sample was provided by each donor, and peripheral blood mononuclear cells were used for TCR beta sequencing. The Qiagen DNeasy Blood Extraction Kit was used to extract genomic DNA from the blood cell samples. As concerns this clone: The specificity of this receptor is unknown. There are no base qualities to consult, and no much larger clone falls within one base.

The receptor chain draws on TRBV18 and TRBJ2-7; the D gene is not confidently resolved. The receptor's source is a boy between 5 and 17 years old in good health and CMV-seronegative. Material for sequencing was PBMCs. The CDR3 protein: CASSISYEQYF. The nucleotide sequence is given as TGTGCCAGCTCTATCTCCTACGAGCAGTACTTC.